Included here is one TCR beta chain sequence, with context. No antigen is known for it. This specimen belongs to a study of vaccination effects on CD4 cells after COVID-19. The CDR3 has 15 amino acids. The V end lost 5 bases, the J end lost 4 bases, and 15 bases lay between the germline ends. Germline-derived CDR1 and CDR2 are SGHTA and FQGNSA. Antigen-specific CD4+ T cells were expanded (with viral peptide pools) by the ViraFEST assay ahead of sequencing. Investigators separated out CD4+ T cells once around nine days of culture had passed. According to PCR results, the person was infected with SARS-CoV-2 between March and December 2020. The table came from immunoSEQ multiplex PCR; TCRdb's copy has only in-frame clones and leaves some out. Here the sample spans about 27,000 clones, roughly 72% being singletons.

The sequencing used CD4+ T cells from PBMCs cultured with SARS-CoV-2 spike peptides, collected before COVID-19 vaccination. This sequence originates from a human donor who had a prior SARS-CoV-2 infection. The rearrangement uses TRBV7-2 and TRBJ1-5; possible D gene TRBD1, 6 bases. The CDR3 loop is CASSTQTGWNQPQHF. For the CDR3, the DNA is TGTGCCAGCAGCACGCAGACAGGATGGAATCAGCCCCAGCATTTT.